This T cell receptor (beta chain) was captured by sequencing in a study of T cell repertoires in cytomegalovirus infection. Looking at the study overall: Public TCR beta signatures indicated both CMV infection and matching HLA type. The study, taken as a whole, reports: Cumulative public TCR beta family frequency identified CMV carriers with the relevant HLA. In two of eight donors, the top clonotype was HLA-C-restricted CMV-specific.

MiXCR was run by TCRdb on the reads, yielding one entry per CDR3 protein. The sample shows some 220,000 distinct CDR3 sequences, approximately 13% of them seen only once. Germline V CDR1 and CDR2: LGHNA, YSLEER. Between the trimmed V and J ends, which lost 0 bases and 5 bases, there was a span of 10 bases. This CDR3 has 14 residues. This clonotype was seen many times. Its antigen is still unknown. The chain carries TRBV4-3 and TRBJ1-2, with TRBD1 as a possible D gene (5 bases). The sample consisted of PBMCs. This clonotype was sampled from a human donor in good health (CMV status not recorded). Some clones in this sample may be carry-over from other donors' samples. The CDR3 is CASSQDGAGYGYTF. The CDR3 region has the DNA TGCGCCAGCAGCCAAGATGGAGCAGGGTATGGCTACACCTTC.